This T cell receptor beta chain was sequenced for a study of response to subunit inactivated influenza vaccine. TCRdb recomputed calls from the RT-PCR reads with MiXCR, one row per CDR3 protein. The sample carries about 570,000 distinct CDR3 sequences, 11% recorded once. The CDR3 sequence is 21 residues long. V was pared by 3 bases and J by 4 bases, with 31 bases between. In addition, the sample was reused for a study of T cells expressing NK-cell markers. That report adds: 5'RACE template switching with UMIs generated TCR beta cDNA.

This chain joins TRBV12-3 or TRBV12-4 and TRBJ2-1; D possibly corresponds to TRBD2 (6 bases). The TCR was taken from a man between 45 and 60 years old who received an inactivated influenza vaccine. This specimen was PBMCs from blood, taken on the day of vaccination. This CDR3 reads CASSLGGLGGLLYRNYNEQFF. CDR3 nucleotide sequence: TGTGCCAGCAGTTTGGGTGGGTTAGGAGGACTACTCTACCGAAATTACAATGAGCAGTTCTTC.